The rows below give T cell receptor beta chains drawn from one sample of a study of T cells after yellow fever vaccination. One entry per CDR3 protein results from TCRdb running MiXCR on the 5' RACE reads. The profile shows approximately 85,000 distinct CDR3 sequences, about 14% of them singletons. Sequenced material: CD8+ T cells not binding an NS4B(214-222) dextramer, sorted from PBMCs, taken roughly 23 days after the first yellow fever vaccination. The source of these receptors is a man aged 18 to 29 who received the YFV17D yellow fever vaccine. Both conserved end residues are part of each CDR3. Each record gives: J gene, V gene, clone size, D gene, CDR3 DNA, CDR3 protein. The D gene is left open where the match is weak. The size of a clone is reported for some rows only, either as once, few or many, or as a class for expanded clones.

J: TRBJ1-2; V: TRBV6-2/TRBV6-3; size: .; D: .; DNA: TGTGCCAGCAGCCCCGGAGCCGAAGATGGCTACACCTTC; CDR3: CASSPGAEDGYTF
J: TRBJ1-1; V: TRBV29-1; size: .; D: .; DNA: TGCAGCGTTGACGGGAACACTGAAGCTTTCTTT; CDR3: CSVDGNTEAFF
J: TRBJ2-1; V: TRBV20-1; size: few; D: TRBD2; DNA: TGCAGTGCTAGTATCCTGAGACTAGCGGGTGAGCAGTTCTTC; CDR3: CSASILRLAGEQFF
J: TRBJ2-1; V: TRBV4-1; size: .; D: .; DNA: TGCGCCAGCAGCCCTTCCCCAGGGGAAGAGCAGTTCTTC; CDR3: CASSPSPGEEQFF
J: TRBJ2-1; V: TRBV9; size: few; D: .; DNA: TGTGCCAGCAGCGTATCCCAACCCTCCTACAATGAGCAGTTCTTC; CDR3: CASSVSQPSYNEQFF
J: TRBJ2-3; V: TRBV27; size: .; D: .; DNA: TGTGCCAGCAGTTTTGGTCCAGATACGCAGTATTTT; CDR3: CASSFGPDTQYF
J: TRBJ2-3; V: TRBV4-2; size: .; D: .; DNA: TGTGCCAGCAGCCAAACGGGGGCCAACACAGATACGCAGTATTTT; CDR3: CASSQTGANTDTQYF
J: TRBJ2-1; V: TRBV27; size: .; D: .; DNA: TGTGCCAGCAGTCTCCTCCCTGGGGGGGCTGTCTACAATGAGCAGTTCTTC; CDR3: CASSLLPGGAVYNEQFF
J: TRBJ2-7; V: TRBV11-2; size: few; D: .; DNA: TGTGCCAGCAGCTTAGCTTTGACCTACGAGCAGTACTTC; CDR3: CASSLALTYEQYF
J: TRBJ2-5; V: TRBV4-1; size: .; D: .; DNA: TGCGCCAGCAGCGTGTTGATCGGGGAGACCCAGTACTTC; CDR3: CASSVLIGETQYF
J: TRBJ2-7; V: TRBV7-6; size: few; D: .; DNA: TGTGCCAGCAGCTTTGACGGATACGAGCAGTACTTC; CDR3: CASSFDGYEQYF
J: TRBJ2-3; V: TRBV7-3; size: few; D: TRBD1; DNA: TGTGCCAGCAGCTTAGGGACAGTTCGTGCTAGCACAGATACGCAGTATTTT; CDR3: CASSLGTVRASTDTQYF
J: TRBJ2-1; V: TRBV6-5; size: few; D: .; DNA: TGTGCCAGCAGTTACTGGTCTAGCGAGAACTACAATGAGCAGTTCTTC; CDR3: CASSYWSSENYNEQFF
J: TRBJ1-2; V: TRBV27; size: few; D: .; DNA: TGTGCCAGCAGTGTTTCTGGGGGTTTTTACTATGGCTACACCTTC; CDR3: CASSVSGGFYYGYTF
J: TRBJ2-2; V: TRBV5-1; size: .; D: .; DNA: TGCGCCAGCAGCCTCGGGACCCTTCTACCCGGGGAGCTGTTTTTT; CDR3: CASSLGTLLPGELFF
J: TRBJ2-7; V: TRBV20-1; size: .; D: .; DNA: TGCAGTGCTACCCCAGGGCCCTACGAGCAGTACTTC; CDR3: CSATPGPYEQYF
J: TRBJ1-5; V: TRBV7-9; size: .; D: .; DNA: TGTGCCAGCAGCTTAGACCAGGGCAATCAGCCCCAGCATTTT; CDR3: CASSLDQGNQPQHF
J: TRBJ2-1; V: TRBV10-3; size: few; D: TRBD2; DNA: TGTGCCATCTTGGTACTAGCGGGGGGGCCGGGTTCCTACAATGAGCAGTTCTTC; CDR3: CAILVLAGGPGSYNEQFF
J: TRBJ2-3; V: TRBV6-1; size: .; D: TRBD2; DNA: TGTGCCAGCAGTGACGCGGGGGGGCCAGATACGCAGTATTTT; CDR3: CASSDAGGPDTQYF
J: TRBJ2-7; V: TRBV12-3/TRBV12-4; size: few; D: .; DNA: TGTGCAATCAAGAGGGGGGGGGCAGAGGGCGAGCAGTACTTC; CDR3: CAIKRGGAEGEQYF
J: TRBJ2-7; V: TRBV27; size: .; D: TRBD1; DNA: TGTGCCAGCAGTTTCCGGCGGGGACAGGGGGCCTACGAGCAGTACTTC; CDR3: CASSFRRGQGAYEQYF
J: TRBJ1-4; V: TRBV27; size: few; D: .; DNA: TGTGCCAGCAGTTTATCGGTCCAGGGGACTGAAAAACTGTTTTTT; CDR3: CASSLSVQGTEKLFF
J: TRBJ2-5; V: TRBV6-1; size: .; D: .; DNA: TGTGCCAGCAGTGCACACTTCCTGAAGACCCAGTACTTC; CDR3: CASSAHFLKTQYF
J: TRBJ2-1; V: TRBV24-1; size: .; D: .; DNA: TGTGCCACCAGCCCCCCCCCGGGCAATGAGCAGTTCTTC; CDR3: CATSPPPGNEQFF
J: TRBJ2-7; V: TRBV7-2; size: .; D: TRBD2; DNA: TGTGCCAGCAGCTTGTGGCGGGGGGGGCTCTACGAGCAGTACTTC; CDR3: CASSLWRGGLYEQYF
J: TRBJ1-4; V: TRBV6-5; size: .; D: TRBD1; DNA: TGTGCCAGCAGTTACGGCGGGACAGTTAATGAAAAACTGTTTTTT; CDR3: CASSYGGTVNEKLFF
J: TRBJ2-1; V: TRBV7-3; size: .; D: .; DNA: TGTGCCAGCAGCTTAGGTCAGGGGAGTCCCCAGTTCTTC; CDR3: CASSLGQGSPQFF
J: TRBJ2-1; V: TRBV4-3; size: .; D: TRBD2; DNA: TGCGCCAGCAGCCCGGGACTAGCGGGGGCTTACAATGAGCAGTTCTTC; CDR3: CASSPGLAGAYNEQFF
J: TRBJ1-6; V: TRBV6-6; size: .; D: .; DNA: TGTGCCAGCAGCCAGAGCTCCTATAATTCACCCCTCCACTTT; CDR3: CASSQSSYNSPLHF